This T cell receptor beta chain was obtained from a study of naive and memory T cell subsets. The length of the CDR3 is 16 residues. V lost 3 bases and J 4 bases, leaving 16 bases between the germline ends. CDR1 SGDLS and CDR2 YYNGEE come from the germline V gene. This clonotype was seen a handful of times. A UMI-containing oligonucleotide was joined by 3' ligation to the TCR cDNA template. Reverse transcription used DNase-treated unsorted total RNA, aiming for roughly 1 to 1,100 ng. Ligated cDNA underwent four rounds of PCR with nested alpha and beta constant region primers and SP2. Reverse transcription of blood and skin TCR RNA was primed at alpha and beta constant regions. MiXCR, applied by TCRdb to the 5' RACE reads, yields one record per CDR3 protein. The sample has roughly 60,000 distinct CDR3 sequences; under 10% are singletons.

The receptor comes from a female donor in good health. The rearrangement links TRBV9 to TRBJ2-2; D might be TRBD1 (7 bases). CDR3 nucleotide sequence: TGTGCCAGCAGCGACCCCAGGGGGGCGTCCACCGGGGAGCTGTTTTTT. The encoded protein is CASSDPRGASTGELFF.